The subject of this entry is one T cell receptor (beta chain). What it binds is not known. An end of the junction differs from the germline gene, which may be a read error. This sample is drawn from a study of CD8+CD57+ T cells in acquired aplastic anemia. In the study overall: Average DNA yield from sorted CD4+ and CD8+ cells was approximately 3 ug.

CD8+CD57+ cell expansion had been shown by flow cytometry in patients chosen for sequencing. No patient had been given any therapy when blood was sampled. Genomic DNA templated the TCR beta VDJ and CDR3 profiling. Using its own MiXCR run on the reads, TCRdb lists one record per CDR3 protein. The table has 200,000 or so distinct CDR3 sequences, around 49% seen once. Whole-study findings and limits: A significant difference in CD8+ Simpson's diversity between patients and controls was not found. Researchers report that twenty-nine CD8+ CDR3 sequences appeared in both patients and controls.

The sequence was obtained from a human donor with aplastic anemia. Sequenced sample: sorted CD4+, CD8+, or CD8+CD57+ T cells (not recorded which) from PBMCs.

The CDR3 coding sequence is TGCGCCAGCAGCACTAGCGGGGGGACGATTAGCTCCTACAATGAGCAGTTCTTC. Encoded protein: CASSTSGGTISSYNEQFF. This sequence joins TRBV2 and TRBJ2-1, with 12 bases matching TRBD2. CDR3 length: 18 residues. Germline CDR1 SNHLY, CDR2 FYNNEI.